This T cell receptor (beta chain) was sequenced for a study of blood T cell repertoires in COVID-19. TCRdb keeps only in-frame clones here, not all; method: immunoSEQ multiplex PCR. The repertoire includes hundreds of thousands of clones, roughly 89% of them detected once, and 0.75% to 0.85% sits in the top ten. The V segment lost 3 bases and the J segment 0 bases; nucleotides outside the gene matches: 4. Germline CDR1 reads KGHSH; CDR2 reads LQKENI. The CDR3 extends over 16 amino acids. The V and J genes are TRBV18 and TRBJ2-1, with TRBD2 identical over 8 bases. This clonotype was sampled from a man between 18 and 29 years old with COVID-19, enrolled during active disease. What was sequenced was peripheral blood. The CDR3 sequence is CASSPLAGSSYNEQFF. The CDR3, as DNA: TGTGCCAGCTCACCCTTAGCGGGGAGCTCCTACAATGAGCAGTTCTTC.